What follows describes a single T cell receptor beta chain. Its antigen is undetermined. This entry comes from a study of T cell responses to AZD1222 COVID-19 vaccine. Overall study: Second doses that came at about 4 or about 12 weeks were put together. General study results and limits: Spike-specific TCR breadth and depth both grew after two AZD1222 doses. The study reported that nearly half of spike-specific TCRs target unmutated variant regions.

Clones were read by immunoSEQ multiplex PCR, and TCRdb kept only the in-frame ones, dropping some. The table has approximately 100,000 clones, 90% to 95% seen once. In germline, CDR1 is MGHRA, CDR2 YSYEKL. V shed 4 bases, J shed 2 bases, and the junction held 13 bases outside the gene matches. The CDR3 consists of 19 residues. The chain has TRBV4-1 and TRBJ2-7; 14 bases are a match to TRBD2. The receptor comes from an adult in good health. The material sequenced was peripheral blood, taken on day 0 of AZD1222 vaccination. CDR3 sequence: CASSPFGTSGSVTPYEQYF. The CDR3 region has the DNA TGCGCCAGCAGCCCGTTCGGGACTAGCGGGAGTGTAACTCCCTACGAGCAGTACTTC.